This TCR beta chain was found in a study of cytomegalovirus exposure and HLA in healthy donors. On the study more broadly: Approximately 180 million T cells yielded around 100 million unique TCR beta sequences, as an earlier analysis found. Points from the study as a whole: Some V segments (TRBV6-2 and TRBV6-3 among them) were excluded as indistinguishable. Segments of the TCR beta V type were, in most cases, productive about 87% or about 30% of the time in an earlier analysis. Apparent HLA restriction characterized most CMV-associated TCR beta chains in a later analysis.

PCR involved 60 Vbeta and 13 Jbeta primers. TCRdb's copy holds only in-frame clones and misses some; the assay was immunoSEQ multiplex PCR. This sample carries around 120,000 clones, over 65% of them seen once, and the ten largest clones take about 9.9%. The CDR3 is 16 residues long. CDR1 MGHDK and CDR2 SYGVNS come from the germline V gene. This clone was counted once. Antigen specificity is unknown. One end of the junction varies from germline; a read error may be responsible. The TCR originated in a woman aged 45-65 years in good health and CMV-seropositive. The material sequenced was PBMCs. The chain couples TRBV25-1 to TRBJ2-2; 7 positions agree with TRBD1. CDR3 amino acids: CASTETGTVHTGELFF. CDR3 coding DNA: TGTGCCAGCACTGAAACCGGGACAGTTCACACCGGGGAGCTGTTTTTT.